This T cell receptor beta chain was captured by sequencing in a study of blood T cell repertoires in COVID-19. About the study: The study counted Cohort 3 donors as recovered given two negative PCRs, clearance, or symptom resolution. Sources were T cells, B-cell-depleted T cells, or PBMCs; the material itself was cDNA or gDNA.

In the authors' workflow: The assay estimated nucleated cells by amplifying reference gene primers. Generated by immunoSEQ multiplex PCR, the TCRdb table keeps only in-frame clones and is missing some. The V and J calls and clone size come from that table; D and trimming were worked out from the DNA. The sample holds 200,000 to 250,000 clones, roughly nine tenths seen once. The CDR3 has 13 amino acids. Looked up from germline, CDR1 is SGDLS and CDR2 is YYNGEE. The junction had 8 bases not matched to a gene; V was cut back by 4 bases and J by 8 bases. This clone showed up just once. Allocation to cohorts depended on clinical history reported by the participants.

The chain employs TRBV9 and TRBJ1-2, with 7 bases aligning to TRBD1. The sequenced material came from PBMCs or T cells enriched from blood (not recorded which). The receptor was isolated from a woman aged 45-60 years in a cohort exposed to, infected with or recovered from COVID-19 (not recorded which). CDR3 DNA sequence: TGTGCCAGCAGCCTACGACAGGGTGCAGGCTACACCTTC. Encoded protein: CASSLRQGAGYTF. The whole variable domain, filled in from reference TRBV9 and TRBJ1-2, reads DSGVTQTPKHLITATGQRVTLRCSPRSGDLSVYWYQQSLDQGLQFLIQYYNGEERAKGNILERFSAQQFPDLHSELNLSSLELGDSALYFCASSLRQGAGYTFGSGTRLTVV.